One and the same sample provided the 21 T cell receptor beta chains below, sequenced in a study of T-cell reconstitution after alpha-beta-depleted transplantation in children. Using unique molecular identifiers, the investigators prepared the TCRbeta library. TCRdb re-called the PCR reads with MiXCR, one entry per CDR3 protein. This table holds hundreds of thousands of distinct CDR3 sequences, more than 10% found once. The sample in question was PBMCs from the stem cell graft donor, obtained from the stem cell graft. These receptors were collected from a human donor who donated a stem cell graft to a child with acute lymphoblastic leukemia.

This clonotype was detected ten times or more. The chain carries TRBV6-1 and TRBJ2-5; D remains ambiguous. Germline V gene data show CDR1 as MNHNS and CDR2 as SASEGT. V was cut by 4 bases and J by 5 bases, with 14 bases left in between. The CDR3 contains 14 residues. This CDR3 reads CASSGRQNWETQYF. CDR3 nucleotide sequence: TGTGCCAGCAGTGGCAGGCAGAACTGGGAGACCCAGTACTTC.

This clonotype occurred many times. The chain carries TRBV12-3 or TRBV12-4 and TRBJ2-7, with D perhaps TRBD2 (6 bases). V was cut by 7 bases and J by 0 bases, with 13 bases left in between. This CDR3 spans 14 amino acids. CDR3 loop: CASKKRAYSYEQYF. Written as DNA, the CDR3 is TGTGCCAGCAAGAAGCGGGCCTACTCCTACGAGCAGTACTTC.

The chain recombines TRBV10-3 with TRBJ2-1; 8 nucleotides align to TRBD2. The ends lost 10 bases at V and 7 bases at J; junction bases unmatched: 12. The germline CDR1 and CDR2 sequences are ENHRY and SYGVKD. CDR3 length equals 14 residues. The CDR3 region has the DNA TGTGCCACCGGTGCGGGAGGTTGGGAAAATGAGCAGTTCTTC. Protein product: CATGAGGWENEQFF.

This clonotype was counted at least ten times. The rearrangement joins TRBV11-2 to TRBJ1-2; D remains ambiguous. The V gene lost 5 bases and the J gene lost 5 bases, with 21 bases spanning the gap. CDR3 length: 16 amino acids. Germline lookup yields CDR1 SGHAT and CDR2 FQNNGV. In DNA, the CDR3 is TGTGCCAGCAGCATGGATCAGTGGCGACCTCCTTATGGCTACACCTTC. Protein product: CASSMDQWRPPYGYTF.

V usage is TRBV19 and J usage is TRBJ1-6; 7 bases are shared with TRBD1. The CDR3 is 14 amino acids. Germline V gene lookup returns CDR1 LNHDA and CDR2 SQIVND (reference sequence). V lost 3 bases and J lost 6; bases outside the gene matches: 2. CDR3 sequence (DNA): TGTGCCAGTAGTATTGACAGGGCTAATTCACCCCTCCACTTT. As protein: CASSIDRANSPLHF.

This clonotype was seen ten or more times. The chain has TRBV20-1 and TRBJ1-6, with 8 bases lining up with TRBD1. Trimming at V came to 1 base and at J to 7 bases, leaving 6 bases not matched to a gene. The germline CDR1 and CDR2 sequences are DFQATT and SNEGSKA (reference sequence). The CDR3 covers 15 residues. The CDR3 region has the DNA TGCAGTGCTAGAGTAGGACAGGGACAAAATTCACCCCTCCACTTT. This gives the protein CSARVGQGQNSPLHF.

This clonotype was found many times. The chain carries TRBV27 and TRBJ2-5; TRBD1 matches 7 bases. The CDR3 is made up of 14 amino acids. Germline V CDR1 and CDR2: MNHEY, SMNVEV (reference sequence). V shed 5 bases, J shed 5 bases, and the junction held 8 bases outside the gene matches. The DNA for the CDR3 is TGTGCCAGCAGTCACAGGGGTCTGATGGAGACCCAGTACTTC. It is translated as CASSHRGLMETQYF.

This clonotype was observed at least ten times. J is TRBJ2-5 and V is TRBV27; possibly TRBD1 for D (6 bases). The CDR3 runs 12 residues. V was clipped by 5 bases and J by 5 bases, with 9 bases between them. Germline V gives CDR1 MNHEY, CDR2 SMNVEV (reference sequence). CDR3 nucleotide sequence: TGTGCCAGCAGTACAGGGATGGAGACCCAGTACTTC. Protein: CASSTGMETQYF.

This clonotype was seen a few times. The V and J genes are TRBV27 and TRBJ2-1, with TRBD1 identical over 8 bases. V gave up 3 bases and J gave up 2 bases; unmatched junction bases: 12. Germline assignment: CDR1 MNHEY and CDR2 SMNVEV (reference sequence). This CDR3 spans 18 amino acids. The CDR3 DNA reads TGTGCCAGCAGTTTTAGGACAGGGAAGGTAGCAGCCTACAATGAGCAGTTCTTC. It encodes CASSFRTGKVAAYNEQFF.

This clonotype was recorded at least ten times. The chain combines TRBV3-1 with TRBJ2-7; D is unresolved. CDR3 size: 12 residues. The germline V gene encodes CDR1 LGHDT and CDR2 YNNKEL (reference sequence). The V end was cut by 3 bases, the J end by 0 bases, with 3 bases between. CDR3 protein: CASSQISYEQYF. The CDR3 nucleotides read TGTGCCAGCAGCCAGATCTCCTACGAGCAGTACTTC.

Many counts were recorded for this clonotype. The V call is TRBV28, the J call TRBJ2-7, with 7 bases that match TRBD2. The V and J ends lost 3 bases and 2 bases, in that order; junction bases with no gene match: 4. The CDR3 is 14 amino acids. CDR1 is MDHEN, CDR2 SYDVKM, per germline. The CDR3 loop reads CASSFTSVTYEQYF. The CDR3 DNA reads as TGTGCCAGCAGTTTTACTAGCGTGACCTACGAGCAGTACTTC.

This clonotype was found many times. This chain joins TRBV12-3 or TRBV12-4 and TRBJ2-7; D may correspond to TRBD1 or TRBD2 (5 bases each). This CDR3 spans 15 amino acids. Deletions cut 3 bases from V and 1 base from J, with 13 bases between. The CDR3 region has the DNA TGTGCCAGCAGTTTTGAGAGGGGTCGATCCTACGAGCAGTACTTC. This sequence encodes CASSFERGRSYEQYF.

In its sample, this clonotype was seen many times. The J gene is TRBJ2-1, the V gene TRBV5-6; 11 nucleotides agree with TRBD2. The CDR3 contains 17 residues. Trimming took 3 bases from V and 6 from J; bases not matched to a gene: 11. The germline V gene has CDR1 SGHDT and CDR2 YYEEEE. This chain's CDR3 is CASSSYRGTSGSNEQFF. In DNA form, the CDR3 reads TGTGCCAGCAGCTCCTATCGCGGGACTAGCGGAAGCAATGAGCAGTTCTTC.

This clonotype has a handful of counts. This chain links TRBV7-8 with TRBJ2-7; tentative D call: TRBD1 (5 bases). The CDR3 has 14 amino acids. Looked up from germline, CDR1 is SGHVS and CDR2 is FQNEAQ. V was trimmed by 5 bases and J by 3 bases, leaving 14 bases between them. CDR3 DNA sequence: TGTGCCAGCAGCCCACCCCGGACATTCTACGAGCAGTACTTC. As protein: CASSPPRTFYEQYF.

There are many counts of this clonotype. The CDR3 sequence: CASSFRDRDGNEQFF. CDR3 nucleotide sequence: TGCGCCAGCAGCTTCCGGGACAGGGATGGGAATGAGCAGTTCTTC. The J gene is TRBJ2-1, the V gene TRBV5-1; 9 nucleotides match TRBD1. This CDR3 is built from 15 residues. Germline V lookup: CDR1 SGHRS, CDR2 YFSETQ. Trimming took 2 bases from V and 7 from J; bases not matched to a gene: 7.

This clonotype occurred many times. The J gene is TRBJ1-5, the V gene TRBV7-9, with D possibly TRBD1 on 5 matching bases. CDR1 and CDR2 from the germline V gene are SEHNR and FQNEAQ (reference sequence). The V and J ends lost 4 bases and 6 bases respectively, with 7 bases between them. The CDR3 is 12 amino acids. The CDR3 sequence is CASSWTTQPQHF. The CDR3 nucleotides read TGTGCCAGCAGCTGGACAACTCAGCCCCAGCATTTT.

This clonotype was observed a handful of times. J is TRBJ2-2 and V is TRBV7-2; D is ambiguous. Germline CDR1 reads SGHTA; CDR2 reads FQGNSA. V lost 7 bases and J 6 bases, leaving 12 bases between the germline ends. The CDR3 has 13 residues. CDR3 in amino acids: CASKPTIPGELFF. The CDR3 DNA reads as TGTGCCAGCAAACCGACGATCCCCGGGGAGCTGTTTTTT.

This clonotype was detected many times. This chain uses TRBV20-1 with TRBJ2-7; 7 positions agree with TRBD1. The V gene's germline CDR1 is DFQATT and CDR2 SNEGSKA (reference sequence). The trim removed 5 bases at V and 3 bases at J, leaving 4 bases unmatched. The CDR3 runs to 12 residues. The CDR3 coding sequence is TGCAGTGCTGAAGGGGGCCGCTACGAGCAGTACTTC. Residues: CSAEGGRYEQYF.

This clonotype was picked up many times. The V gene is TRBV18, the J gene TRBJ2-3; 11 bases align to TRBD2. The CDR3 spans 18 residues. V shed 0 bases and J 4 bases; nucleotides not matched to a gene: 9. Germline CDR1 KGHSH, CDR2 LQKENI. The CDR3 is CASSPPGLLAGVADTQYF. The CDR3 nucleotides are TGTGCCAGCTCACCACCGGGGCTACTAGCGGGAGTTGCAGATACGCAGTATTTT.

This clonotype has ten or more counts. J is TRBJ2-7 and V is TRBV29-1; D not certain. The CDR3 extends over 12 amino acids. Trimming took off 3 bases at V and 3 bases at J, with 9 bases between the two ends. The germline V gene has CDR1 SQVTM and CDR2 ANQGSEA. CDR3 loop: CSVEGMGYEQYF. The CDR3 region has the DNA TGCAGCGTTGAGGGCATGGGCTACGAGCAGTACTTC.

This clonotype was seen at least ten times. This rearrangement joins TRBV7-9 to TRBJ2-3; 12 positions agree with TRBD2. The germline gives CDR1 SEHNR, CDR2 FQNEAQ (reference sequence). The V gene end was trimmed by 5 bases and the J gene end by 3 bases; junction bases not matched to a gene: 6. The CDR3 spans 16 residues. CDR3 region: CASSPGTSGFTDTQYF. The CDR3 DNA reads TGTGCCAGCAGCCCTGGGACTAGCGGGTTTACAGATACGCAGTATTTT.